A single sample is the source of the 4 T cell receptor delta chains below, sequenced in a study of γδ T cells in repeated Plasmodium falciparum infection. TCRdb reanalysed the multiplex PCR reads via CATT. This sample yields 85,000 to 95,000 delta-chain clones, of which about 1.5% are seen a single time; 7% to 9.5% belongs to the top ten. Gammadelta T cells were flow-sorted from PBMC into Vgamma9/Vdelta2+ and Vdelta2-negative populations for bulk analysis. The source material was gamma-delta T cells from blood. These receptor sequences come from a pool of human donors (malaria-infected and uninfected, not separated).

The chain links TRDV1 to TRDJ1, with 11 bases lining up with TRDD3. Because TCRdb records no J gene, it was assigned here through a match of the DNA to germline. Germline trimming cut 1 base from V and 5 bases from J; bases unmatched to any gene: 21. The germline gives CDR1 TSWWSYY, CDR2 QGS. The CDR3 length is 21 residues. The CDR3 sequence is CALGERPYGGTGGYNGDKLIF. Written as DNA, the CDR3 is TGTGCTCTTGGGGAACGGCCCTACGGGGGTACTGGGGGATATAACGGAGATAAACTCATCTTT.

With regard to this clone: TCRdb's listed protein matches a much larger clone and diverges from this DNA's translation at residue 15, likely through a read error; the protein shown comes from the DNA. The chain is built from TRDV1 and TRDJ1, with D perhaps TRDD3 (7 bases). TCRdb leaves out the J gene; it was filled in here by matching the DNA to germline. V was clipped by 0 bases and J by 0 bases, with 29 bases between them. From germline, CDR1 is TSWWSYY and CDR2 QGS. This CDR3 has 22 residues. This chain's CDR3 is CALGELQFLYAWGTGYTDKLIF. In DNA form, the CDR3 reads TGTGCTCTTGGGGAACTCCAATTCCTATACGCTTGGGGGACCGGGTACACCGATAAACTCATCTTT.

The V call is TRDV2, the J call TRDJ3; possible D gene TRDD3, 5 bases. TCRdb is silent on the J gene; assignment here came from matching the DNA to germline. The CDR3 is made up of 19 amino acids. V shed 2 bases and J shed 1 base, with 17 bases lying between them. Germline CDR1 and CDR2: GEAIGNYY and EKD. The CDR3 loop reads CACDKTGPKGSWDTRQMFF. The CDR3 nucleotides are TGTGCCTGTGACAAAACTGGCCCCAAAGGATCCTGGGACACCCGACAGATGTTTTTC.

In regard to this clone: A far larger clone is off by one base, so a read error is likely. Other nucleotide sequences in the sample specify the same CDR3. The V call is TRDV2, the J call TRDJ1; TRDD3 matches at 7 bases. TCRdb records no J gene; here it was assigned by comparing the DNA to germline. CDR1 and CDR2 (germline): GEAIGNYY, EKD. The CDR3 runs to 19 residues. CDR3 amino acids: CACITYWGIPSPYTGKLIF. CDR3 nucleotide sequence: TGTGCCTGCATTACGTACTGGGGAATACCCTCCCCGTACACCGGTAAACTCATCTTT.